This T cell receptor beta chain was profiled in a study of T cells in narcolepsy (dated by TCRdb to the late 2010s). For the study in its entirety: Patients with narcolepsy type 1 or type 2 (NT1, NT2) were enrolled in the study together with healthy control donors. Autoreactive T cells targeting hypocretin neuron self-antigens (hypocretin, TRIB2) were sought in narcolepsy patients, and TCR Vbeta sequencing was used to track clonotypes in blood and CSF.

The investigation overall reported the following: In plots comparing CSF and blood CD4+ T cell clonotypes from the same patient, HCRT-specific and TRIB2-specific autoreactive clonotypes were highlighted. Patients and controls had comparable numbers of sequenced blood memory CD4+ clonotypes, averaging about 37,000 and 33,000, respectively. Some blood memory CD4+ repertoires from patients and controls contained no sequences matching autoreactive T cell clones. Autoreactive clonotypes were reported to be detected serially in the blood of the same patients and of different patients, but not in the blood of healthy controls.

For TCR Vbeta sequencing, memory CD4+ T cells were sorted ex vivo from the peripheral blood of both healthy controls and narcolepsy patients. V sheds 4 bases and J sheds 0 bases, leaving 12 bases between their ends. The germline V gene provides CDR1 MNHNS and CDR2 SASEGT. The CDR3 has 15 amino acids, counting the end cysteine and phenylalanine. Only CDR3 DNA is held: 45 bases, read in frame from base 1. The receptor library was made with the immunoSEQ multiplex PCR assay. TCRdb holds this immuneACCESS table with in-frame rearrangements only. Some clones are missing; in checked studies, unresolved V genes explain under half, and the rest has no known cause. The sample table records roughly 20,000 clones; about four fifths of these occur just once. The ten largest clones capture approximately 1.6% of the sample. On this clone itself: This receptor's antigen is unknown. No base quality values were provided; no much bigger clone lies one nucleotide off.

Sequenced sample: memory (CD45RA-) CD4+ T cells from blood. This specimen's cell subset or site label, interpreted: memory T cells sorted ex vivo from peripheral blood. The rearranged segments are TRBV6-1 and TRBJ1-2; perhaps TRBD1 is the D gene, with 5 bases matching. The source is a human donor in good health. The CDR3 protein: CASSAGTTANYGYTF. The nucleotide sequence is TGTGCCAGCAGTGCCGGGACCACAGCTAACTATGGCTACACCTTC.